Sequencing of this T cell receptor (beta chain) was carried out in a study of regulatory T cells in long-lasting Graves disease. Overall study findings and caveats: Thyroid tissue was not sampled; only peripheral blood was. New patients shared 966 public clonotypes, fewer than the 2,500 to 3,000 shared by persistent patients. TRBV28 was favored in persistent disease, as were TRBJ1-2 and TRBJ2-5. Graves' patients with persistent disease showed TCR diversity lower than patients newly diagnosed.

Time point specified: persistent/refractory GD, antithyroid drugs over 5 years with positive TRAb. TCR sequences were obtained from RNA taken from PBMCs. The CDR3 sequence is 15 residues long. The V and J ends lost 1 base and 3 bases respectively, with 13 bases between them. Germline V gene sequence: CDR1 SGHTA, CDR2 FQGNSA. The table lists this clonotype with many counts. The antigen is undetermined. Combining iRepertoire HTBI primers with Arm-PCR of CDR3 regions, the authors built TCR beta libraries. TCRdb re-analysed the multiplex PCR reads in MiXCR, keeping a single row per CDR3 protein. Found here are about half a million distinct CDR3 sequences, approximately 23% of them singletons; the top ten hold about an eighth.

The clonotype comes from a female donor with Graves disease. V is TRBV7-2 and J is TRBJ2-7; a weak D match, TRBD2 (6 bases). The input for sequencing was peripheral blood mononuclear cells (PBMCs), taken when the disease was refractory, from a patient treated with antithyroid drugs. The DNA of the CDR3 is TGTGCCAGCAGCTTAGAGTCTCGACTAGGCTACGAGCAGTACTTC. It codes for CASSLESRLGYEQYF.